This is a list of T cell receptor beta chains from one sample in a study of blood T cell repertoires in COVID-19. Sequenced by immunoSEQ multiplex PCR; TCRdb stores in-frame clones only, minus some. The sample holds some 110,000 clones, roughly 83% seen once. Sequencing was performed on peripheral blood. These receptors were obtained from a man aged 25 to 45 with acute or convalescent COVID-19. Each CDR3 is given with its conserved first and last residue. Each record gives: D gene, V gene, clone size, J gene, CDR3 DNA, CDR3 protein. A D gene is named only where the DNA matches it firmly. The size field is filled for only some rows; it gives once, few, many or a size class.

TRBD2	TRBV10-3	NA	TRBJ2-3	TGTGCCATCAGTGAGTCGTCGGGGGGAGGCACAGATACGCAGTATTTT	CAISESSGGGTDTQYF
NA	TRBV18	NA	TRBJ2-1	TGTGCCAGCTCTCCCGAGCCCTACAATGAGCAGTTCTTC	CASSPEPYNEQFF
NA	TRBV28	NA	TRBJ1-5	TGTGCCAGCAGTTTAAGTGGGGGGGATGGTAATCAGCCCCAGCATTTT	CASSLSGGDGNQPQHF
TRBD1	TRBV18	NA	TRBJ1-4	TGTGCCAGCTCACCCGGGACAGGGAGTGAAAAACTGTTTTTT	CASSPGTGSEKLFF
TRBD1	TRBV24-1	NA	TRBJ2-2	TGTGCCACCAGTGATCCGACAGGGGCCGGGGAGCTGTTTTTT	CATSDPTGAGELFF
NA	TRBV6-5	NA	TRBJ1-6	TGTGCCCCCGGTGGGGGGGCTAATTCACCCCTCCACTTT	CAPGGGANSPLHF
NA	TRBV4-1	NA	TRBJ1-2	TGCGCCAGCACCGACGGGAGTTATGGCTACACCTTC	CASTDGSYGYTF
TRBD1	TRBV2	once	TRBJ2-2	TGTGCCAGCAGACGACAGGGGAACACCGGGGAGCTGTTTTTT	CASRRQGNTGELFF
TRBD1	TRBV4-2	NA	TRBJ1-6	TGTGCCAGCAAATATTTCGGGAGACAGGGACCCGACGGGGGATCCCTCCACTTT	CASKYFGRQGPDGGSLHF
TRBD2	TRBV19	NA	TRBJ2-1	TGTGCCAGTAGAAGCCCCTCCCCCGGGACTAGCGGGAGGGTCCCCTACAATGAGCAGTTCTTC	CASRSPSPGTSGRVPYNEQFF
NA	TRBV6-1	NA	TRBJ1-6	TGTGCCAGCAGTGAAGCGGCAGGGCGGGGTAGGAATTCACCCCTCCACTTT	CASSEAAGRGRNSPLHF
NA	TRBV19	NA	TRBJ1-5	TGTGCCAGTAGTACTACAGGGTTGGGTCATCAGCCCCAGCATTTT	CASSTTGLGHQPQHF
TRBD1	TRBV7-2	NA	TRBJ2-2	TGTGCCAGCAGCCACGACATGCAGGGGGCCGGGGAGCTGTTTTTT	CASSHDMQGAGELFF
NA	TRBV4-2	NA	TRBJ1-2	TGTGCCAGCAGCCAAGATCTCTTAGCTAACTATGGCTACACCTTC	CASSQDLLANYGYTF
NA	TRBV14	NA	TRBJ1-1	TGTGCCAGCAGCCAATATCTAGGACAGAGTAACACTGAAGCTTTCTTT	CASSQYLGQSNTEAFF
NA	TRBV3-1/TRBV3-2	NA	TRBJ1-1	TGTGCCAGCAGCCGAGCTTTTATGAACACTGAAGCTTTCTTT	CASSRAFMNTEAFF
TRBD1	TRBV5-1	NA	TRBJ2-1	TGCGCCAGCAGCTTGGAGGGGACAGGGACCTTTGGGCAGTTCTTC	CASSLEGTGTFGQFF
NA	TRBV7-9	NA	TRBJ2-3	TGTGCCAGCGGATGGGGGGGCGGCTCAGATACGCAGTATTTT	CASGWGGGSDTQYF
NA	TRBV12-3/TRBV12-4	NA	TRBJ2-1	TGTGCCAGCAGTTTCCTTAATGAGCAGTTCTTC	CASSFLNEQFF
NA	TRBV4-1	NA	TRBJ2-1	TGCGCCAGCAGCCAAGAAGGTCGCCCCCGCCAGGCAGGAAGATACAATGAGCAGTTCTTC	CASSQEGRPRQAGRYNEQFF
NA	TRBV7-3	once	TRBJ1-1	TGTGCCAGCAGCTTTCGAGTTGGTGAAGCTTTCTTT	CASSFRVGEAFF
TRBD1	TRBV3-1/TRBV3-2	NA	TRBJ1-5	TGTGCCAGCAGCGAAACAGGGGTCAATCAGCCCCAGCATTTT	CASSETGVNQPQHF
TRBD2	TRBV7-8	NA	TRBJ2-1	TGTGCCAGCAGCTGGGCGGGAGCAACCTACAATGAGCAGTTCTTC	CASSWAGATYNEQFF
TRBD1	TRBV6-5	NA	TRBJ1-5	TGTGCCAGCAGATCTTCAGGGGGTCGACAGCCCCAGCATTTT	CASRSSGGRQPQHF
TRBD1	TRBV10-3	NA	TRBJ2-7	TGTGCCATCAGTCCGGGACAGGGACGTAAAGAGCAGTACTTC	CAISPGQGRKEQYF
TRBD2	TRBV11-2	NA	TRBJ2-3	TGTGCCAGCAGCCCCCGAGGGGCCAGCGGGAGGGCCGGGGATACGCAGTATTTT	CASSPRGASGRAGDTQYF
TRBD2	TRBV5-1	once	TRBJ2-7	TGCGCCAGCAGCTTCGGGCCTAGCGGGGAGAACTACGAGCAGTACTTC	CASSFGPSGENYEQYF
NA	TRBV11-2	NA	TRBJ2-6	TGTGCCAGCAGCGTCCAGGGTGCTGGGGCCAACGTCCTGACTTTC	CASSVQGAGANVLTF
NA	TRBV4-1	NA	TRBJ1-6	TGCGCCAGCAGCCAAGCCGTCCAGGGGAGCTCCTATAATTCACCCCTCCACTTT	CASSQAVQGSSYNSPLHF
TRBD1	TRBV5-6	NA	TRBJ1-2	TGTGCCAGCAGCTCCGGGACAGGGGGCAGGGGCTACACCTTC	CASSSGTGGRGYTF
TRBD1	TRBV5-1	NA	TRBJ2-5	TGCGCCAGCAGCCAGGACAGGCTACAGACCCAGTACTTC	CASSQDRLQTQYF
NA	TRBV6-5	once	TRBJ1-1	TGTGCCAGCAGTTACTGGGGGCCGGAAGCTTTCTTT	CASSYWGPEAFF
TRBD1	TRBV19	NA	TRBJ1-5	TGTGCCAGTAGTAACACAGGGGGGGAGCAGCCCCAGCATTTT	CASSNTGGEQPQHF
TRBD1	TRBV18	NA	TRBJ1-3	TGTGCCAGCTCACCGCTCGACAGGGCTGGAAACACCATATATTTT	CASSPLDRAGNTIYF
TRBD2	TRBV5-4	NA	TRBJ2-2	TGTGCCAGCAGCCTCGGGGGGGCCGGGGAGCTGTTTTTT	CASSLGGAGELFF
NA	TRBV4-2	NA	TRBJ1-6	TGTGCCAGCAGCCAAGTTGCGGGCCGGAATAATTCACCCCTCCACTTT	CASSQVAGRNNSPLHF
TRBD1	TRBV5-4	NA	TRBJ1-1	TGTGCCAGCAGCTATGACAGGGGGCCTACTGAAGCTTTCTTT	CASSYDRGPTEAFF
TRBD1	TRBV7-8	NA	TRBJ2-7	TGTGCCAGCAGCCCGGCCGGACAGGGGGCCCCCTACGAGCAGTACTTC	CASSPAGQGAPYEQYF
NA	TRBV29-1	NA	TRBJ1-5	TGCAGCGTTGGGAGGGGTGTCAATCAGCCCCAGCATTTT	CSVGRGVNQPQHF
TRBD1	TRBV4-1	NA	TRBJ1-2	TGCGCCAGCAGCCAAGCCTCAGGGGGTAATGGCTACACCTTC	CASSQASGGNGYTF
NA	TRBV30	NA	TRBJ1-3	TGTGCCTGGAGCGCAGGGCCACCGGGAAACACCATATATTTT	CAWSAGPPGNTIYF
NA	TRBV6-5	NA	TRBJ1-2	TGTGCCAGCATGGGGGGGGGTCTTGGCTACACCTTC	CASMGGGLGYTF
NA	TRBV7-9	NA	TRBJ2-1	TGTGCCAGCAGCGTACAGGGATGGGGCTCCAATGAGCAGTTCTTC	CASSVQGWGSNEQFF
TRBD1	TRBV6-1	NA	TRBJ2-2	TGTGCCAGCAGTGCCGGACAGGAAGGTGGAACCGGGGAGCTGTTTTTT	CASSAGQEGGTGELFF
TRBD2	TRBV27	NA	TRBJ2-7	TGTGCCAGCAGTTTGACTAGCTCCTCCTACGAGCAGTACTTC	CASSLTSSSYEQYF
NA	TRBV12-3/TRBV12-4	NA	TRBJ1-2	TGTGCCAGCTCTGGGGGCTTTAACTATGGCTACACCTTC	CASSGGFNYGYTF
NA	TRBV11-3	NA	TRBJ2-5	TGTGCCAGCAGCTCGTACAGGGAAGAGACCCAGTACTTC	CASSSYREETQYF
NA	TRBV6-5	NA	TRBJ1-1	TGTGCCAGCACCAACGGACACCGGGCTTTCTTT	CASTNGHRAFF
TRBD2	TRBV5-6	NA	TRBJ2-2	TGTGCCAGCAGCTTGGGAGAAGCAGGCGAGCGGGAGGGGTTGGAAGAGCTGTTTTTT	CASSLGEAGEREGLEELFF
NA	TRBV6-6	NA	TRBJ1-3	TGTGCCAGCAGCCGAGACAACTCTGGAAACACCATATATTTT	CASSRDNSGNTIYF
TRBD2	TRBV19	few	TRBJ2-3	TGTGCCAGTAGTATCGCGGGGGGCGTCTCAGATACGCAGTATTTT	CASSIAGGVSDTQYF
NA	TRBV11-2	NA	TRBJ2-2	TGTGCCAGCAGCCGAAACTCTCCGGGAACCAACACCGGGGAGCTGTTTTTT	CASSRNSPGTNTGELFF
NA	TRBV7-6	NA	TRBJ2-2	TGTGCCAGCAGCTTAGGGTCCCGGGTGGCCGGGGAGCTGTTTTTT	CASSLGSRVAGELFF
NA	TRBV6-5	NA	TRBJ1-1	TGTGCCAGCAGGGGAGTTAACACTGAAGCTTTCTTT	CASRGVNTEAFF